What follows describes a single T cell receptor (beta chain). The antigen remains unidentified. Trimming cost V 2 bases and J 1 base; bases outside gene matches: 4. Germline V gene sequence: CDR1 SGHNT, CDR2 YYREEE (reference sequence). The CDR3 has 17 amino acids. The sample originates from a study of OX40 agonist ivuxolimab in advanced cancers. Study-wide context: The patients got ivuxolimab, which is an agonistic anti-OX40 (CD134) antibody. With a range of roughly 20 to 80, age averaged approximately 54 years, and 75% to 90% were male. Patients assigned to dose escalation were diagnosed with hepatocellular carcinoma, melanoma, renal cell or head and neck cancer.

TCRdb's table, derived via immunoSEQ multiplex PCR, lists solely in-frame clones and lacks some. The sample shows fewer than 65,000 clones, around 88% of them seen only once. Notes on the study in general: CD4+ and CD8+ T cells in blood underwent clonal expansion by week 6 at 0.1 to 3.0 mg/kg.

The chain combines TRBV5-4 with TRBJ2-3; 13 bases agree with TRBD2. This TCR was recovered from an adult with an advanced solid tumor such as melanoma, head and neck, liver or kidney cancer. Here the sequenced sample was CD4+ or CD8+ T cells sorted from blood, taken in a trial of the OX40 agonist ivuxolimab. The CDR3: CASSLLAGGDGTDTQYF. As DNA, the CDR3 is TGTGCCAGCAGCTTACTAGCGGGAGGGGATGGCACAGATACGCAGTATTTT. Full variable domain (outside the CDR3, taken from reference TRBV5-4 and TRBJ2-3): ETGVTQSPTHLIKTRGQQVTLRCSSQSGHNTVSWYQQALGQGPQFIFQYYREEENGRGNFPPRFSGLQFPNYSSELNVNALELDDSALYLCASSLLAGGDGTDTQYFGPGTRLTVL.